This is a list of T cell receptor beta chains from one sample in a study of T cell changes during pregnancy in multiple sclerosis. TCRdb's table, derived via immunoSEQ multiplex PCR, lists solely in-frame clones and lacks some. The top ten hold about 0.69% of the sample, which has around 50,000 clones, about 92% seen once. Here the sequenced sample was CD4+ T cells from peripheral blood mononuclear cells, taken in the third trimester of pregnancy. The source of these receptors is a female donor with multiple sclerosis, enrolled in a pregnancy study. Each CDR3 is given with its conserved first and last residue. Each record gives: D gene, clone size, V gene, J gene, CDR3 protein, CDR3 DNA. The D gene is left open where the match is weak. Clone size, where shown, is once, few, many, or a class for clones that have expanded.

>NA|NA|TRBV2|TRBJ2-1
CATPKGRGRDEQFF
TGTGCCACCCCCAAGGGCAGGGGTAGGGATGAGCAGTTCTTC
>TRBD2|NA|TRBV19|TRBJ2-3
CASRGTSASTDTQYF
TGTGCCAGTAGGGGGACTAGCGCTTCCACAGATACGCAGTATTTT
>NA|NA|TRBV29-1|TRBJ2-7
CSVVARLVPPYEQYF
TGCAGCGTTGTTGCCCGACTAGTTCCCCCCTACGAGCAGTACTTC
>TRBD1|NA|TRBV6-1|TRBJ2-2
CASSGIQGVPGELFF
TGTGCCAGCAGCGGAATACAGGGGGTCCCCGGGGAGCTGTTTTTT
>NA|NA|TRBV7-9|TRBJ2-7
CASSLRGGTYEQYF
TGTGCCAGCAGCTTAAGGGGGGGAACCTACGAGCAGTACTTC
>NA|once|TRBV7-8|TRBJ2-2
CASSFLANTGELFF
TGTGCCAGCAGCTTCCTTGCGAACACCGGGGAGCTGTTTTTT
>TRBD1|NA|TRBV9|TRBJ2-5
CASSVAGQQGETQYF
TGTGCCAGCAGCGTAGCGGGACAGCAAGGAGAGACCCAGTACTTC
>NA|NA|TRBV7-9|TRBJ1-1
CASSLLTAPNTEAFF
TGTGCCAGCAGCTTATTGACAGCTCCGAACACTGAAGCTTTCTTT
>NA|NA|TRBV12-2|TRBJ2-1
CASRSSPLVNGESSGTYNEQFF
TGTGCAAGTCGCTCATCTCCCTTAGTTAATGGGGAGTCTAGCGGAACCTACAATGAGCAGTTCTTC
>NA|NA|TRBV2|TRBJ2-2
CASSRSGTGELFF
TGTGCCAGCAGTCGTTCGGGCACCGGGGAGCTGTTTTTT
>NA|NA|TRBV6-5|TRBJ2-5
CASSYSLGGETQYF
TGTGCCAGCAGTTACTCGCTAGGGGGTGAGACCCAGTACTTC
>NA|NA|TRBV28|TRBJ2-1
CASRSAGSNNEQFF
TGTGCCAGCAGGTCCGCCGGGAGCAACAATGAGCAGTTCTTC
>NA|once|TRBV19|TRBJ2-3
CASSIEFADTQYF
TGTGCCAGTAGTATCGAATTTGCGGATACGCAGTATTTT
>NA|NA|TRBV28|TRBJ2-1
CASIRGNYNEQFF
TGTGCCAGCATAAGGGGAAATTACAATGAGCAGTTCTTC
>NA|NA|TRBV28|TRBJ2-3
CASSQEYSTQYF
TGTGCCAGCAGTCAAGAGTATTCCACGCAGTATTTT
>NA|NA|TRBV14|TRBJ1-1
CASSTIGGSQMNTEAFF
TGTGCCAGCAGCACCATCGGAGGTTCCCAAATGAACACTGAAGCTTTCTTT
>TRBD2|NA|TRBV5-1|TRBJ2-1
CASSYIAGVSYNEQFF
TGCGCCAGCAGCTACATAGCGGGAGTGTCCTACAATGAGCAGTTCTTC
>NA|NA|TRBV19|TRBJ2-5
CASSQKGWSQETQYF
TGTGCCAGTAGTCAGAAGGGGTGGAGTCAAGAGACCCAGTACTTC
>TRBD1|NA|TRBV15|TRBJ2-2
CATHHRGQNTGELFF
TGTGCCACCCACCACAGGGGCCAGAACACCGGGGAGCTGTTTTTT
>NA|NA|TRBV5-1|TRBJ2-7
CASSLKTGASSYEQYF
TGCGCCAGCAGCTTAAAGACAGGCGCTAGCTCCTACGAGCAGTACTTC
>TRBD2|NA|TRBV4-1|TRBJ2-4
CASSQEAGVADRNIQYF
TGCGCCAGCAGCCAAGAAGCGGGAGTAGCGGATAGAAACATTCAGTACTTC
>NA|NA|TRBV6-5|TRBJ2-2
CATRRGLNTGELFF
TGTGCCACCCGGAGGGGACTGAACACCGGGGAGCTGTTTTTT
>NA|NA|TRBV28|TRBJ1-1
CATVPQGAGGGTEAFF
TGTGCCACCGTACCACAGGGCGCGGGCGGGGGCACTGAAGCTTTCTTT
>NA|NA|TRBV5-1|TRBJ1-1
CASSGYTEAFF
TGCGCCAGTTCGGGTTACACTGAAGCTTTCTTT
>TRBD1|medium-sized|TRBV6-5|TRBJ1-2
CASSYLRTGGAYGYTF
TGTGCCAGCAGTTACCTCCGGACAGGGGGCGCATATGGCTACACCTTC
>NA|NA|TRBV19|TRBJ2-5
CASSREGGRGLLETQYF
TGTGCCAGTAGTAGGGAGGGGGGCAGGGGGCTGTTGGAGACCCAGTACTTC
>NA|NA|TRBV4-3|TRBJ2-3
CASSPDYSIVRNTQYF
TGCGCCAGCAGCCCGGACTACTCAATAGTGAGAAATACGCAGTATTTT
>TRBD1|NA|TRBV30|TRBJ2-7
CAWSETGTGLEQYF
TGTGCCTGGAGTGAAACCGGGACAGGGCTCGAGCAGTACTTC
>NA|NA|TRBV5-6|TRBJ1-4
CASSLRVGVANEKLFF
TGTGCCAGCAGCTTGAGAGTAGGGGTGGCTAATGAAAAACTGTTTTTT
>TRBD1|NA|TRBV6-5|TRBJ1-2
CASSLYRGFGYTF
TGTGCCAGCAGTCTATACAGGGGTTTTGGCTACACCTTC
>NA|NA|TRBV14|TRBJ1-1
CASSRTSPGVGEAFF
TGTGCCAGCAGCCGCACGTCCCCAGGGGTGGGTGAAGCTTTCTTT
>NA|once|TRBV27|TRBJ2-3
CASSLGGRVPSTDTQYF
TGTGCCAGCAGTTTGGGTGGGCGGGTTCCTAGCACAGATACGCAGTATTTT
>TRBD2|NA|TRBV4-3|TRBJ2-1
CASSQVGGRENNEQFF
TGCGCCAGCAGCCAAGTAGGCGGGAGGGAGAACAATGAGCAGTTCTTC
>TRBD2|few|TRBV5-1|TRBJ2-2
CASSLTSGANTGELFF
TGCGCCAGCAGCTTGACTAGCGGAGCGAACACCGGGGAGCTGTTTTTT
>NA|NA|TRBV11-2|TRBJ1-2
CASSGQDRNTNYGYTF
TGTGCCAGCAGCGGGCAGGACAGAAATACTAACTATGGCTACACCTTC
>TRBD2|NA|TRBV9|TRBJ2-5
CASSKRLAGGLFRETQYF
TGTGCCAGCAGCAAGAGACTAGCGGGAGGGTTGTTCCGAGAGACCCAGTACTTC
>NA|NA|TRBV28|TRBJ2-3
CASSLGGRVADTQYF
TGTGCCAGCAGTTTAGGTGGGAGAGTCGCAGATACGCAGTATTTT
>TRBD2|NA|TRBV7-2|TRBJ2-7
CASSLTSGRANEQYF
TGTGCCAGCAGCTTGACGAGCGGGAGGGCAAACGAGCAGTACTTC
>NA|NA|TRBV5-6|TRBJ2-5
CASSLVLGAQQETQYF
TGTGCCAGCAGCTTGGTTTTAGGGGCCCAACAAGAGACCCAGTACTTC
>NA|NA|TRBV29-1|TRBJ2-3
CSVRVPPDTQYF
TGCAGCGTTCGGGTCCCACCAGATACGCAGTATTTT
>TRBD1|NA|TRBV5-1|TRBJ2-2
CASSADRVGTGELFF
TGCGCCAGCAGTGCCGACAGGGTCGGGACCGGGGAGCTGTTTTTT
>TRBD2|NA|TRBV11-2|TRBJ2-7
CASSPQAGAPYEQYF
TGTGCCAGCAGCCCCCAAGCGGGAGCCCCCTACGAGCAGTACTTC
>NA|once|TRBV6-1|TRBJ1-3
CASSETGPPDTIYF
TGTGCCAGCAGTGAAACAGGACCCCCAGACACCATATATTTT
>TRBD1|NA|TRBV4-1|TRBJ1-5
CASSLDPGQGASVNQPQHF
TGCGCCAGCAGCCTGGATCCCGGTCAGGGGGCGTCCGTCAATCAGCCCCAGCATTTT
>TRBD2|NA|TRBV2|TRBJ2-7
CASSVLGLAGGSPGVEQYF
TGTGCCAGCAGTGTACTGGGACTAGCGGGAGGGTCCCCTGGGGTCGAGCAGTACTTC
>TRBD1|once|TRBV13|TRBJ1-1
CASSLEGGRDTEAFF
TGTGCCAGCAGCTTGGAAGGGGGCCGGGACACTGAAGCTTTCTTT
>TRBD2|NA|TRBV7-2|TRBJ2-3
CASSRLAGGSTDTQYF
TGTGCCAGCAGCCGACTAGCGGGAGGGAGTACAGATACGCAGTATTTT